Below, 19 T cell receptor beta chains from the same sample are listed, as sequenced in a study of breast tumors, draining lymph nodes, adjacent tissues. TCRdb analysed the multiplex PCR reads with MiXCR anew, one entry per CDR3 protein. Found here are around 19,000 distinct CDR3 sequences, 25% to 35% of them singletons; the top ten hold around 10%. Sequencing was performed on breast tumor tissue. All receptors derive from a female donor with breast cancer. Some clones in this sample may be carry-over from other donors' samples.

This clonotype has at least ten counts. The chain links TRBV3-1 to TRBJ2-5, with 12 bases fitting TRBD2. CDR3 size: 16 residues. CDR1 LGHDT and CDR2 YNNKEL come from the germline V gene (reference sequence). V lost 1 base and J lost 5; bases outside the gene matches: 5. Here the CDR3 DNA reads TGTGCCAGCAGCCAAGGACTAGCGGGAGTGGGGGAGACCCAGTACTTC. Amino acid sequence: CASSQGLAGVGETQYF.

Turning to this clonotype: The junction and the germline gene differ at one end; a read error may be behind it. The CDR3 DNA sequence: TGTGCCAGCAGCGAAGGGGCGGGAGGGCTTGACGAGCAGTACTTC. This sequence encodes CASSEGAGGLDEQYF. This chain uses TRBV2 with TRBJ2-7; TRBD2 matches 9 bases. The CDR3 has 15 residues. Germline lookup yields CDR1 SNHLY and CDR2 FYNNEI.

In its sample, this clonotype was seen many times. The chain links TRBV6-1 to TRBJ1-5, with D possibly TRBD1 on 5 matching bases. With 3 bases removed from V and 3 bases from J, the gap between germline ends came to 15 bases. There are 16 residues in the CDR3. The V gene's germline CDR1 is MNHNS and CDR2 SASEGT. CDR3 amino acids: CASSDAGGALNQPQHF. Here the CDR3 DNA reads TGTGCCAGCAGTGATGCGGGCGGGGCCCTCAATCAGCCCCAGCATTTT.

Only one count was recorded for this clonotype. At one end, the junction sequence differs from germline, possibly due to a read error. V and J are TRBV28 and TRBJ2-5; 12 bases agree with TRBD1. The CDR3 loop spans 16 amino acids. CDR1 and CDR2 from the germline V gene are MDHEN and SYDVKM. The CDR3: CASSLKGTGGLETLYF. The DNA of the CDR3 is TGTGCCAGCAGTTTAAAGGGGACAGGGGGCTTAGAGACCCTGTACTTC.

This clonotype was seen repeatedly, ten times or more. The chain links TRBV2 to TRBJ1-2; 8 positions agree with TRBD1. With V trimmed by 3 bases and J by 2 bases, 2 bases remained unmatched. CDR3 length: 14 amino acids. Germline V CDR1 and CDR2: SNHLY, FYNNEI. CDR3 sequence reads: CASSETGENYGYTF. CDR3 in DNA: TGTGCCAGCAGTGAGACAGGGGAAAACTATGGCTACACCTTC. The full variable domain, with the rest looked up from reference TRBV2 and TRBJ1-2, is EPEVTQTPSHQVTQMGQEVILRCVPISNHLYFYWYRQILGQKVEFLVSFYNNEISEKSEIFDDQFSVERPDGSNFTLKIRSTKLEDSAMYFCASSETGENYGYTFGSGTRLTVV.

Many counts were recorded for this clonotype. This sequence joins TRBV6-6 and TRBJ2-7; 13 bases align to TRBD2. V lost 5 bases and J lost 4; bases outside the gene matches: 8. Germline lookup yields CDR1 MNHNY and CDR2 SVGAGI (reference sequence). There are 16 residues in the CDR3. The CDR3 sequence is CASSPGLAGEWYEQYF. CDR3 bases: TGTGCCAGCAGTCCCGGACTAGCGGGAGAGTGGTACGAGCAGTACTTC.

This clonotype came up many times. The CDR3 DNA follows: TGTGCCAGCAGCCCGCAGGGAAACCACAATGAGCAGTTCTTC. This codes for CASSPQGNHNEQFF. V gene TRBV28 combines with J gene TRBJ2-1; TRBD1 is a possible D gene (5 bases). CDR3 size: 14 residues. Per germline, CDR1 MDHEN and CDR2 SYDVKM. V was pared by 6 bases and J by 5 bases, with 14 bases between.

This chain connects TRBV5-5 to TRBJ1-2; D uncertain. Germline CDR1 is SGHKS and CDR2 is YYEKEE (reference sequence). The CDR3 runs to 14 residues. V gave up 5 bases and J gave up 0 bases, with 11 bases separating them. CDR3 sequence: CASRWGLANYGYTF. In DNA form, the CDR3 reads TGTGCCAGCAGATGGGGTCTAGCTAACTATGGCTACACCTTC. Full variable domain (missing parts from reference TRBV5-5 and TRBJ1-2): DAGVTQSPTHLIKTRGQQVTLRCSPISGHKSVSWYQQVLGQGPQFIFQYYEKEERGRGNFPDRFSARQFPNYSSELNVNALLLGDSALYLCASRWGLANYGYTFGSGTRLTVV.

As regards this clonotype: Relative to the germline gene, one junction end is altered; a read error may explain this. The V and J genes are TRBV9 and TRBJ2-2, with 8 bases matching TRBD2. The germline CDR1 and CDR2 sequences are SGDLS and YYNGEE. The CDR3 covers 17 residues. CDR3 sequence: CASSSIGGGTNAGEPFF. The CDR3 DNA reads as TGTGCCAGCAGCAGTATCGGGGGGGGAACGAACGCCGGGGAGCCGTTTTTT.

This clonotype was counted many times. The chain recombines TRBV27 with TRBJ2-1, with TRBD2 matching 7 bases. Germline loops: CDR1 MNHEY, CDR2 SMNVEV (reference sequence). V shed 10 bases and J 5 bases; nucleotides not matched to a gene: 11. The CDR3 extends over 14 amino acids. For the CDR3, the DNA is TGTGCCACCGGGACTACCCTACTAGACAATGAGCAGTTCTTC. Translated: CATGTTLLDNEQFF.

This clonotype has ten or more counts. The chain joins TRBV19 to TRBJ1-5; a weak D match, TRBD1 (6 bases). Germline values: CDR1 LNHDA, CDR2 SQIVND (reference sequence). CDR3 length: 15 amino acids. V was pared by 5 bases and J by 2 bases, with 13 bases between. CDR3 nucleotide sequence: TGTGCCAGTAGTCCTCAGACAGGTGGCAATCAGCCCCAGCATTTT. It yields the protein CASSPQTGGNQPQHF. Drawing the rest from reference TRBV19 and TRBJ1-5, the complete variable domain is DGGITQSPKYLFRKEGQNVTLSCEQNLNHDAMYWYRQDPGQGLRLIYYSQIVNDFQKGDIAEGYSVSREKKESFPLTVTSAQKNPTAFYLCASSPQTGGNQPQHFGDGTRLSIL.

The chain joins TRBV12-3 or TRBV12-4 to TRBJ2-4, with a weak D call TRBD2 (6 bases). The CDR3 length is 13 residues. V lost 7 bases and J lost 7, with 14 bases in between. As DNA, the CDR3 is TGTGCCAGCACCTTCCGAGGGAGGAACATTCAGTACTTC. Amino acid sequence: CASTFRGRNIQYF.

This clonotype was seen only once. The rearrangement uses TRBV4-1 and TRBJ2-4; tentatively, D is TRBD2 (6 bases). In germline, CDR1 is MGHRA, CDR2 YSYEKL. This CDR3 comprises 14 residues. Trimming left V 4 bases short and J 14 bases short, with 21 bases between. This CDR3 is CASSRAGPGGRKYF. DNA for the CDR3: TGCGCCAGCAGCCGAGCGGGCCCTGGAGGTAGGAAGTACTTC.

The sample holds one count of this clonotype. The junction departs from germline at one end; a sequencing error may be responsible. The DNA of the CDR3 is TGTGCCAGCAGTGAAGGGCCTGGGGTTCTCTTC. It encodes CASSEGPGVLF. V gene TRBV2 combines with J gene TRBJ2-7; no firm D call. Looked up from germline, CDR1 is SNHLY and CDR2 is FYNNEI. CDR3 length equals 11 residues. Using reference TRBV2 and TRBJ2-7 for the parts outside the CDR3, the full variable domain is EPEVTQTPSHQVTQMGQEVILRCVPISNHLYFYWYRQILGQKVEFLVSFYNNEISEKSEIFDDQFSVERPDGSNFTLKIRSTKLEDSAMYFCASSEGPGVLFGPGTRLTVT.

This clonotype appeared many times. The chain has TRBV7-9 and TRBJ1-5, with no clear D. CDR3 size: 12 residues. V lost 4 bases and J 8 bases, leaving 9 bases between the germline ends. Per germline, CDR1 SEHNR and CDR2 FQNEAQ (reference sequence). The CDR3 DNA follows: TGTGCCAGCAGCTCTAACGTAGAGCCCCAGCATTTT. Encoded protein: CASSSNVEPQHF.

This clonotype was seen repeatedly, ten times or more. The V gene is TRBV18, the J gene TRBJ1-3; no definite D call. Trimming took off 2 bases at V and 0 bases at J, with 11 bases between the two ends. In germline, CDR1 is KGHSH, CDR2 LQKENI. The CDR3 consists of 16 residues. This CDR3 is CASSPNAVPSGNTIYF. CDR3 sequence (DNA): TGTGCCAGCTCACCAAATGCAGTTCCCTCTGGAAACACCATATATTTT. Full variable domain (missing parts from reference TRBV18 and TRBJ1-3): NAGVMQNPRHLVRRRGQEARLRCSPMKGHSHVYWYRQLPEEGLKFMVYLQKENIIDESGMPKERFSAEFPKEGPSILRIQQVVRGDSAAYFCASSPNAVPSGNTIYFGEGSWLTVV.

Concerning this clonotype itself: One base away lies a much larger clone, so this may be a sequencing read error. The V gene is TRBV6-2 or TRBV6-3, the J gene TRBJ2-1; 10 bases align to TRBD1. The CDR3 extends over 16 amino acids. The germline CDR1 and CDR2 sequences are MNHEY and SVGEGT. The DNA of the CDR3 is TGTGCCAGCAGTTACTCGCGGACAGGGGGTGGCAATGAGCAGGTCTTC. It specifies CASSYSRTGGGNEQVF.

This clonotype was observed at least ten times. This chain links TRBV24-1 with TRBJ2-2; D is uncertain. Germline CDR1 KGHDR, CDR2 SFDVKD. Trimming took 2 bases from V and 6 from J, leaving 6 bases between them. The CDR3 totals 13 residues. In DNA form, the CDR3 reads TGTGCCACCAGTGATTGGGCTGCCGGGGAGCTGTTTTTT. This gives the protein CATSDWAAGELFF.

Points on this clonotype: The junction departs from the called germline gene at one end, perhaps through a read error. V and J are TRBV5-1 and TRBJ2-5; no clear D. The CDR3 loop spans 12 amino acids. Per germline, CDR1 SGHRS and CDR2 YFSETQ. CDR3 sequence: CVSSFLQETQYF. In nucleotides, the CDR3 is TGCGTCAGCAGCTTCTTGCAGGAGACCCAGTACTTT.